The source of this TCR beta chain is a study of blood T cell repertoires in COVID-19. Study information: Italy, Spain and the United States were the sources of the convalescent and acute COVID-19 samples. The analysed material was cDNA or gDNA that came from T cells, B-cell-depleted T cells, or PBMCs.

J gave up 6 bases and V 4 bases, and 6 bases lay outside the gene matches. The length of the CDR3 is 14 residues. Germline V gene lookup returns CDR1 SNHLY and CDR2 FYNNEI. As handled by the study authors: For nucleated cells, counts were estimated from reference gene primer amplification. TCRdb's table, derived via immunoSEQ multiplex PCR, lists solely in-frame clones and lacks some. V and J calls and clone size come straight from that table; D and trimming were deduced from the DNA. Of under 20,000 clones listed, over 70% are singletons. V and J are TRBV2 and TRBJ2-1, with 7 bases lining up with TRBD1. Input material: peripheral blood. This receptor was obtained from a man older than 75 with acute or convalescent COVID-19. Here the CDR3 DNA reads TGTGCCAGCAGTGCCCCCCCAGGGGGCAATGAGCAGTTCTTC. Amino acids: CASSAPPGGNEQFF.